The 11 T cell receptor beta chains below all came from one sample that was sequenced in a study of T-cell memory formation after mild COVID-19. Each CDR3 protein is one row after TCRdb ran MiXCR on the 5' RACE reads. The sample has approximately 300,000 distinct CDR3 sequences, approximately 15% seen once. Sequenced input: PBMCs or a T cell subset sorted from them (not recorded which). The origin of the receptors is a man aged 18 to 35 who had mild COVID-19 (a few samples of this study predate the infection). Cell type and time point are not known.

This clonotype was counted ten times or more. The chain joins TRBV29-1 to TRBJ2-3, with D uncertain. CDR1 and CDR2 from the germline V gene are SQVTM and ANQGSEA. The germline V and J ends were trimmed by 5 bases and 2 bases, with 14 bases remaining between them. The CDR3 runs to 14 residues. The CDR3 protein is CSVITRPLTDTQYF. The DNA for the CDR3 is TGCAGCGTTATTACCCGACCGCTCACAGATACGCAGTATTTT.

The table lists this clonotype with a few counts. V and J are TRBV10-2 and TRBJ1-5, with D tentatively TRBD1 (5 bases). From germline, CDR1 is WSHSY and CDR2 SAAADI. The CDR3 consists of 16 residues. The ends were cut back, 3 bases at V and 0 bases at J, with 12 bases in the middle. CDR3 region: CASSDYQGLSNQPQHF. In DNA, the CDR3 is TGCGCCAGCAGTGATTATCAGGGCCTTAGCAATCAGCCCCAGCATTTT.

In its sample, this clonotype was seen a few times. The rearrangement links TRBV4-1 to TRBJ2-5; the D is unclear. Germline CDR1 and CDR2: MGHRA and YSYEKL. Trimming removed 1 base at V and 4 bases at J, with 7 bases between. The CDR3 has 13 residues. The DNA of the CDR3 is TGCGCCAGCAGCCAAGCCTTAGCAGAGACCCAGTACTTC. This gives the protein CASSQALAETQYF.

This clonotype appeared once. The genes are TRBV7-6 and TRBJ2-5; 10 bases fit TRBD1. Germline-derived CDR1 and CDR2 are SGHVS and FNYEAQ. The CDR3 is made up of 15 amino acids. J gave up 2 bases and V 6 bases, and 6 bases lay outside the gene matches. CDR3 sequence reads: CASRARDRGQETQYF. CDR3 nucleotides: TGTGCCAGCAGAGCCCGGGACAGGGGACAAGAGACCCAGTACTTC.

This clonotype was seen a few times. The chain recombines TRBV7-2 with TRBJ2-3; 8 positions match TRBD1. Germline-derived CDR1 and CDR2 are SGHTA and FQGNSA. The CDR3 runs 12 residues. The ends lost 6 bases at V and 12 bases at J; junction bases unmatched: 8. CDR3 nucleotides: TGTGCCAGCAGGTTCGGTGACAGGGGACAGTATTTT. Translating gives CASRFGDRGQYF. Drawing the rest from reference TRBV7-2 and TRBJ2-3, the complete variable domain is GAGVSQSPSNKVTEKGKDVELRCDPISGHTALYWYRQSLGQGLEFLIYFQGNSAPDKSGLPSDRFSAERTGGSVSTLTIQRTQQEDSAVYLCASRFGDRGQYFGPGTRLTVL.

At least ten counts were recorded for this clonotype. The gene calls are TRBV5-4 and TRBJ2-2; D ambiguous. V was cut by 4 bases and J by 0 bases, with 4 bases left in between. CDR3 length equals 13 residues. Germline V gives CDR1 SGHNT, CDR2 YYREEE (reference sequence). Here the CDR3 reads CASSVSNTGELFF. The CDR3 DNA reads as TGTGCCAGCAGCGTATCGAACACCGGGGAGCTGTTTTTT.

This clonotype has more than one count but fewer than ten. V is TRBV5-1 and J is TRBJ2-2, with unresolved D. Looked up from germline, CDR1 is SGHRS and CDR2 is YFSETQ. Trimming removed 0 bases at V and 8 bases at J, with 8 bases between. The CDR3 runs 13 residues. CDR3 sequence reads: CASSLGSSGELFF. Here the CDR3 DNA reads TGCGCCAGCAGCTTGGGGTCCTCTGGGGAGCTGTTTTTT.

The V gene is TRBV29-1, the J gene TRBJ2-3, with D possibly being TRBD2 (6 bases). The germline V gene encodes CDR1 SQVTM and CDR2 ANQGSEA. The CDR3 sequence is 12 residues long. V dropped 1 base and J dropped 5 bases, with 7 bases sitting between them. This chain's CDR3 is CSVEGGVDTQYF. The CDR3 bases are TGCAGCGTTGAAGGGGGGGTAGATACGCAGTATTTT.

This chain uses TRBV7-2 with TRBJ1-4, with no clear D. This CDR3 spans 14 amino acids. Trimming took 5 bases from V and 5 from J, leaving 12 bases between them. The V gene's germline CDR1 is SGHTA and CDR2 FQGNSA. CDR3: CASSPALANEKLFF. For the CDR3, the DNA is TGTGCCAGCAGCCCGGCCCTCGCAAATGAAAAACTGTTTTTT.

This clonotype was detected only a few times. The chain joins TRBV5-1 to TRBJ2-3, with 7 bases lining up with TRBD1. CDR3 size: 15 residues. Per germline, CDR1 SGHRS and CDR2 YFSETQ. J lost 0 bases, V lost 5 bases, and 6 bases had no gene match. Here the CDR3 DNA reads TGCGCCAGCAGACAAGGGGGCGAGAGCACAGATACGCAGTATTTT. It translates to CASRQGGESTDTQYF.

This chain links TRBV12-3 or TRBV12-4 with TRBJ2-5, with 9 positions matching TRBD1. Losses at the gene ends were 5 bases for V and 2 bases for J; bases not matched to a gene: 9. CDR3 length: 16 residues. The CDR3 loop is CASSMTRDREQETQYF. The DNA for the CDR3 is TGTGCCAGCAGTATGACCCGGGACAGGGAACAAGAGACCCAGTACTTC.